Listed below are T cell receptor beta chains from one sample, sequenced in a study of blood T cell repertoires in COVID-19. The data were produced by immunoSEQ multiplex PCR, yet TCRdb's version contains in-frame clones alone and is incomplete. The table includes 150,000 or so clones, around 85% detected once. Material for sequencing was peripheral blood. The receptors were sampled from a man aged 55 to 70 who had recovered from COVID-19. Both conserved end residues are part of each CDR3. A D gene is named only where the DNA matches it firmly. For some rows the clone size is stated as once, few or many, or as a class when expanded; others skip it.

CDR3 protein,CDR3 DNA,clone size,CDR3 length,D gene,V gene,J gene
CAISAAGTSGGEQFF,TGTGCCATCAGTGCCGCCGGGACTAGCGGGGGCGAGCAGTTCTTC,-,15,TRBD2,TRBV10-3,TRBJ2-1
CASSLAEGVSTDTQYF,TGCGCCAGCAGCTTGGCCGAGGGGGTTAGCACAGATACGCAGTATTTT,once,16,-,TRBV5-1,TRBJ2-3
CASSKGQTNYGYTF,TGTGCCAGCAGTAAGGGACAGACTAACTATGGCTACACCTTC,few,14,TRBD1,TRBV6-5,TRBJ1-2
CASSSEGRDQYF,TGTGCCAGCAGCTCAGAGGGTCGAGACCAGTACTTC,-,12,-,TRBV7-9,TRBJ2-5
CASSLGLEGTQYF,TGTGCCAGCAGCTTGGGACTCGAGGGGACCCAGTACTTC,-,13,-,TRBV7-2,TRBJ2-5
CASSYLQGSRDTQYF,TGTGCCAGCAGTTACTTACAGGGGTCACGGGATACGCAGTATTTT,-,15,TRBD1,TRBV6-5,TRBJ2-3
CASSLGPLGANEQFF,TGTGCTAGCAGCTTAGGACCCCTAGGAGCCAATGAGCAGTTCTTC,-,15,-,TRBV7-7,TRBJ2-1
CASSQYHRGSYEQYF,TGCGCCAGCAGCCAATACCACAGGGGGAGCTACGAGCAGTACTTC,-,15,TRBD1,TRBV4-3,TRBJ2-7
CASSVEGVGGTDTQYF,TGTGCCAGCAGCGTAGAAGGGGTCGGTGGCACAGATACGCAGTATTTT,-,16,-,TRBV9,TRBJ2-3
CASSSLYDGRDTQYF,TGTGCCAGCAGTAGCCTTTACGACGGGAGGGATACGCAGTATTTT,-,15,TRBD2,TRBV6-2/TRBV6-3,TRBJ2-3
CASSPGRTMGGVYNEKLFF,TGCGCCAGCAGCCCGGGACGGACTATGGGGGGTGTGTATAATGAAAAACTGTTTTTT,-,19,-,TRBV5-1,TRBJ1-4
CASSLWTSGDYEQYF,TGTGCCAGCAGCCTCTGGACTAGCGGGGACTACGAGCAGTACTTC,-,15,TRBD2,TRBV3-1/TRBV3-2,TRBJ2-7
CASSPTGTGRSPLHF,TGTGCCAGCAGTCCCACTGGGACAGGGCGGTCACCCCTCCACTTT,once,15,TRBD1,TRBV6-2/TRBV6-3,TRBJ1-6
CASSGLRGWDTSLGEQYF,TGTGCCAGCAGCGGCCTCCGGGGCTGGGACACCTCACTGGGCGAGCAGTACTTC,-,18,-,TRBV2,TRBJ2-7
CGVEGAQPQHF,TGTGGAGTGGAGGGCGCTCAGCCCCAGCATTTT,-,11,-,TRBV19,TRBJ1-5
CASSKDRAVDTGELFF,TGTGCTAGCAGCAAGGACAGGGCTGTCGACACCGGGGAGCTGTTTTTT,once,16,TRBD1,TRBV7-7,TRBJ2-2
CASSLEQNTEAFF,TGTGCCAGCAGCTTAGAGCAGAACACTGAAGCTTTCTTT,-,13,-,TRBV7-3,TRBJ1-1
CASSGGGAVDTQYF,TGTGCCAGCTCCGGCGGGGGGGCCGTGGATACGCAGTATTTT,-,14,TRBD2,TRBV18,TRBJ2-3
CASSLKGANNEKLFF,TGTGCCAGCAGCTTGAAAGGGGCGAATAATGAAAAACTGTTTTTT,-,15,-,TRBV7-9,TRBJ1-4
CASSSQLATYTDTQYF,TGTGCCAGTAGTAGCCAACTAGCTACATACACAGATACGCAGTATTTT,-,16,-,TRBV19,TRBJ2-3
CASTLTEDTQYF,TGTGCCAGCACCCTAACTGAGGATACGCAGTATTTT,-,12,-,TRBV6-6,TRBJ2-3
CASSEGQGVSAFF,TGTGCCAGCAGTGAGGGACAGGGGGTATCAGCTTTCTTT,-,13,TRBD1,TRBV6-1,TRBJ1-1
CASSFPGLASYEQYF,TGTGCCAGCAGTTTCCCGGGACTAGCGTCTTACGAGCAGTACTTC,-,15,TRBD2,TRBV6-5,TRBJ2-7
CASSEGTVSNQPQHF,TGTGCCAGCAGTGAAGGGACAGTCAGCAATCAGCCCCAGCATTTT,-,15,-,TRBV6-1,TRBJ1-5
CASSPTGTPIEKLFF,TGTGCCAGCAGCCCAACCGGGACACCGATTGAAAAACTGTTTTTT,-,15,-,TRBV7-8,TRBJ1-4
CASSQDTATNEKLFF,TGTGCCAGCAGCCAAGATACTGCAACTAATGAAAAACTGTTTTTT,-,15,-,TRBV3-1/TRBV3-2,TRBJ1-4
CASSEYSGWGRGALHF,TGTGCCAGCAGTGAATATAGCGGTTGGGGCAGGGGGGCCCTCCACTTT,-,16,TRBD1,TRBV25-1,TRBJ1-6
CSGGQGDGYTF,TGCAGCGGGGGACAGGGTGATGGCTACACCTTC,-,11,TRBD1,TRBV29-1,TRBJ1-2
CASSPSGQHYSNQPQHF,TGTGCCAGCTCACCCTCGGGACAGCACTATAGCAATCAGCCCCAGCATTTT,-,17,TRBD1,TRBV18,TRBJ1-5
CASSKEDRENTEAFF,TGTGCCAGCAGCAAAGAGGACAGGGAGAACACTGAAGCTTTCTTT,few,15,-,TRBV21-1,TRBJ1-1
CASSPVISYNEQFF,TGTGCCAGCAGCCCAGTTATCTCCTACAATGAGCAGTTCTTC,-,14,-,TRBV5-8,TRBJ2-1
CASSLGTTNEQFF,TGTGCCAGCAGCTTAGGCACTACCAATGAGCAGTTCTTC,once,13,-,TRBV11-2,TRBJ2-1
CASSLGGGVYEQYF,TGTGCCAGCAGCTTAGGGGGAGGGGTTTACGAGCAGTACTTC,-,14,TRBD2,TRBV7-8,TRBJ2-7
CASTLGSGRYNSPLHF,TGTGCCAGCACCCTCGGTTCAGGGCGGTACAATTCACCCCTCCACTTT,-,16,-,TRBV7-2,TRBJ1-6
CAISAGGSYNEQFF,TGTGCCATCAGTGCAGGGGGCTCCTACAATGAGCAGTTCTTC,once,14,TRBD1,TRBV10-3,TRBJ2-1
CASSQDTVPGTEAFF,TGTGCCAGCAGCCAAGATACGGTTCCGGGCACTGAAGCTTTCTTT,-,15,-,TRBV14,TRBJ1-1
CASSRTGGDYEQYF,TGTGCCAGCAGCAGGACAGGGGGTGACTACGAGCAGTACTTC,-,14,TRBD1,TRBV7-3,TRBJ2-7
CASGSQATRGGPTGYNEQFF,TGTGCTAGTGGTTCCCAGGCTACGCGGGGGGGACCAACGGGATACAATGAGCAGTTCTTC,-,20,TRBD2,TRBV12-5,TRBJ2-1
CASSQDGSSYNEQFF,TGTGCCAGCAGCCAAGATGGTAGCTCCTACAATGAGCAGTTCTTC,-,15,-,TRBV3-1/TRBV3-2,TRBJ2-1
CASSPHTYNEQFF,TGTGCCAGCAGCCCCCACACCTACAATGAGCAGTTCTTC,-,13,-,TRBV5-6,TRBJ2-1
CASSVAVNTGELFF,TGTGCCAGCAGTGTGGCCGTCAACACCGGGGAGCTGTTTTTT,-,14,-,TRBV2,TRBJ2-2
CAVGSGTSGASSYNEQFF,TGTGCCGTGGGGTCCGGGACTAGCGGGGCAAGCTCCTACAATGAGCAGTTCTTC,-,18,TRBD2,TRBV10-3,TRBJ2-1
CASSVSGDPYGYTF,TGTGCCAGCAGCGTAAGCGGGGACCCCTATGGCTACACCTTC,-,14,-,TRBV9,TRBJ1-2
CASSPLVRTGDEKLFF,TGTGCCAGCTCACCACTCGTCCGGACAGGGGATGAAAAACTGTTTTTT,-,16,TRBD1,TRBV18,TRBJ1-4
CSVYRGEKLFF,TGCAGCGTTTACAGGGGAGAAAAACTGTTTTTT,-,11,TRBD1,TRBV29-1,TRBJ1-4
CASSSHGSGAYEQYF,TGTGCCAGCAGCTCCCACGGGTCCGGGGCCTACGAGCAGTACTTC,-,15,-,TRBV7-8,TRBJ2-7
CAITTGQGDTGELFF,TGTGCCATCACTACGGGACAGGGAGACACCGGGGAGCTGTTTTTT,once,15,TRBD1,TRBV10-3,TRBJ2-2
CAISSRLAGGGSSYNEQFF,TGTGCCATCAGTTCCCGACTAGCGGGGGGCGGGAGCTCCTACAATGAGCAGTTCTTC,-,19,TRBD2,TRBV10-3,TRBJ2-1
CASSTGLAGGPSTDTQYF,TGTGCCAGTAGTACCGGACTCGCGGGGGGGCCCAGCACAGATACGCAGTATTTT,once,18,TRBD2,TRBV19,TRBJ2-3
CASSLKRTGGLTQYF,TGTGCCAGCAGCTTAAAGAGGACCGGGGGACTTACGCAGTATTTT,-,15,-,TRBV11-2,TRBJ2-3
CASSFASGGAVNEQFF,TGTGCCAGCAGCTTTGCTAGCGGGGGGGCCGTCAATGAGCAGTTCTTC,few,16,TRBD2,TRBV11-2,TRBJ2-1
CASSPRQGSLPGGQETQYF,TGTGCCAGCAGCCCCCGTCAGGGCTCTCTACCGGGGGGCCAAGAGACCCAGTACTTC,-,19,TRBD2,TRBV9,TRBJ2-5
CASSLVSGGRETQYF,TGCGCCAGCAGCTTGGTATCAGGGGGCCGGGAGACCCAGTACTTC,-,15,TRBD1,TRBV5-1,TRBJ2-5
CASSTRQAEKLFF,TGTGCCAGTAGTACACGACAGGCCGAAAAACTGTTTTTT,-,13,-,TRBV19,TRBJ1-4
CASSVSQGALDTEAFF,TGTGCCAGCAGCGTTTCACAGGGTGCCCTCGACACTGAAGCTTTCTTT,-,16,-,TRBV9,TRBJ1-1
CASSLVNSLNTEAFF,TGTGCCAGCAGTTTGGTAAACAGCTTGAACACTGAAGCTTTCTTT,-,15,-,TRBV27,TRBJ1-1
CASSVSGQTVNEKLFF,TGTGCCAGCAGCGTCTCCGGACAGACCGTTAATGAAAAACTGTTTTTT,once,16,-,TRBV9,TRBJ1-4
CASSLSGSAGGLNTEAFF,TGTGCCAGCAGCTTAAGCGGCTCGGCGGGGGGCCTGAACACTGAAGCTTTCTTT,-,18,-,TRBV7-3,TRBJ1-1
CASSLSPGPGQNYGYTF,TGTGCCAGCAGCTTATCTCCCGGGCCGGGACAGAACTATGGCTACACCTTC,-,17,TRBD1,TRBV11-2,TRBJ1-2